A selection of T cell receptor beta chains follows, all from one sample in a study of blood T cell repertoires in COVID-19. The repertoire was sequenced with immunoSEQ multiplex PCR; TCRdb's copy has only in-frame clones and lacks some. Here the sample spans approximately 350,000 clones, around 82% being singletons. The specimen sequenced was peripheral blood. The receptors shown here come from a man aged 25-40 years with active or convalescent COVID-19. CDR3s include the opening cysteine and the closing phenylalanine or tryptophan. Fields, in order: V gene, J gene, D gene, clone size, CDR3 DNA, CDR3 protein. A D gene is named only where the DNA matches it firmly. Clone size, where shown, is once, few, many, or a class for clones that have expanded.

>TRBV6-2/TRBV6-3|TRBJ2-3|-|once
TGTGCCAGCAGTCGTACTAGGGTCACAGATACGCAGTATTTT
CASSRTRVTDTQYF
>TRBV7-2|TRBJ2-2|-|-
TGTGCCAGCAGCTACCGGGACACCCGAAGGACCGGGGAGCTGTTTTTT
CASSYRDTRRTGELFF
>TRBV5-6|TRBJ2-7|TRBD2|-
TGTGCCAGCAGCTTTTTCCGCCCGGTCGGGGGGTACTCCTACGAGCAGTACTTC
CASSFFRPVGGYSYEQYF
>TRBV5-1|TRBJ1-1|-|-
TGCGCCAGCAGGGGGGCCCAGAACACTGAAGCTTTCTTT
CASRGAQNTEAFF
>TRBV30|TRBJ1-2|-|once
TGTGCCTGGAGTGTATTTCAGGAAAACTATGGCTACACCTTC
CAWSVFQENYGYTF
>TRBV10-3|TRBJ2-1|TRBD1|-
TGTGCCATCAGCAAGACAGGGGTAGACGCTGTCGATGAGCAGTTCTTC
CAISKTGVDAVDEQFF
>TRBV5-8|TRBJ1-1|-|-
TGTGCCAGCTTTCTTCGGCAGGGGAAAACTGAAGCTTTCTTT
CASFLRQGKTEAFF
>TRBV6-5|TRBJ2-5|TRBD1|-
TGTGCCAGCAGTACCGGGACAGGGGGTACCCAGTACTTC
CASSTGTGGTQYF
>TRBV29-1|TRBJ2-1|-|-
TGCAGCAGGTGGAGATCTCAGTTCTTC
CSRWRSQFF
>TRBV4-1|TRBJ2-3|TRBD2|-
TGCGCCAGCAGCCGGACTAGCGGGGGGGCGAGAGATACGCAGTATTTT
CASSRTSGGARDTQYF